This T cell receptor beta chain comes out of a study of sequential checkpoint blockade in melanoma. Germline CDR1 and CDR2: LNHDA and SQIVND (reference sequence). The CDR3 is 16 amino acids. Trimming stripped 3 bases from V and 3 bases from J, with 15 bases between. Clones were read by immunoSEQ multiplex PCR, and TCRdb kept only the in-frame ones, dropping some. This sample yields about 18,000 clones, of which about 28% are seen a single time; 7.2% belongs to the top ten. Indicated treatment: randomized to nivolumab then ipilimumab (arm A) or the reverse (arm B). None of the patients previously received DNA-damaging chemotherapy.

The sequenced sample was tumor tissue (inferred from file names), obtained from a patient given nivolumab and ipilimumab in sequence. The rearrangement links TRBV19 to TRBJ1-3; a possible D gene is TRBD1 (5 bases). The receptor's source is a human donor with melanoma. The CDR3 reads CASSIPGTGNGNTIYF. CDR3 coding DNA: TGTGCCAGTAGTATTCCCGGGACGGGTAATGGAAACACCATATATTTT.